This paragraph covers one T cell receptor (beta chain) sequence. What it binds is not known. This record comes from a study of radiation and T cells in renal cell carcinoma. General observations from the study: Top tumor clonotypes rose in blood 2 weeks post-radiation, then contracted.

Germline CDR1 and CDR2: PRHDT and FYEKMQ (reference sequence). V shed 0 bases, J shed 7 bases, and the junction held 6 bases outside the gene matches. The CDR3 covers 15 residues. Assay used: immunoSEQ multiplex PCR; TCRdb lists only in-frame clones, some missing. There are about 150,000 clones in the sample; less than 90% occur only once, and over 3.5% lies in the top ten. Time point: baseline pretreatment blood. Specified treatment: 15 Gy SBRT to primary tumor, nephrectomy 4 weeks later. This receptor was obtained from a woman in her 70s with renal cell carcinoma. The J gene is TRBJ2-1, the V gene TRBV13; 7 nucleotides line up with TRBD1. The sequencing here drew on blood, taken from a patient whose treatment included radiotherapy and nephrectomy. The CDR3 here is CASSLGSQGWNEQFF. The CDR3 bases are TGTGCCAGCAGCTTAGGGTCACAGGGGTGGAATGAGCAGTTCTTC.